One and the same sample provided the 18 T cell receptor beta chains below, sequenced in a study of blood T cells in healthy people across ages. A second about 7 to 11 cycle PCR used barcoded and J-beta primers. One entry per CDR3 protein, called by TCRdb with MiXCR from the 5' RACE reads. Of hundreds of thousands of distinct CDR3 sequences in the sample, around 20% were seen once. The sequenced sample consisted of blood. These TCRs come from a man aged 65 to 79 in good health.

This clonotype has only a few counts. This sequence joins TRBV6-6 and TRBJ2-1, with D possibly TRBD2 on 6 matching bases. Trimming cost V 0 bases and J 7 bases, with 13 bases left between them. Germline V gene lookup returns CDR1 MNHNY and CDR2 SVGAGI (reference sequence). CDR3 length equals 15 residues. CDR3 nucleotide sequence: TGTGCCAGCAGTTACTCGCCGCGGGACGGAAATGAGCAGTTCTTC. This codes for CASSYSPRDGNEQFF.

This clonotype was picked up a small number of times. The chain has TRBV20-1 and TRBJ1-4; D is unresolved. CDR1 is DFQATT and CDR2 is SNEGSKA in the germline V gene (reference sequence). This CDR3 is 12 amino acids long. V lost 0 bases and J lost 3, with 2 bases in between. The CDR3 sequence is CSARDPNEKLFF. CDR3 sequence (DNA): TGCAGTGCTAGAGATCCTAATGAAAAACTGTTTTTT.

This clonotype was recorded a few times. V and J are TRBV5-6 and TRBJ1-2; 7 bases are a match to TRBD1. This CDR3 contains 14 residues. Trimming removed 2 bases from V and 2 bases from J; junction bases left unmatched: 3. CDR1 and CDR2 (germline): SGHDT, YYEEEE. The CDR3 spells CASSFRGQNYGYTF. The CDR3 bases are TGTGCCAGCAGCTTTAGGGGACAGAACTATGGCTACACCTTC.

This clonotype showed up many times. This rearrangement joins TRBV5-1 to TRBJ2-7, with TRBD1 matching 9 bases. CDR3 length equals 15 residues. After removal of 4 bases from V and 0 bases from J, the junction contained 5 bases not matched to a gene. Germline CDR1 SGHRS, CDR2 YFSETQ. The CDR3 nucleotides are TGCGCCAGCAGCGCGGGACAGGGCCCCTCCTACGAGCAGTACTTC. Translated: CASSAGQGPSYEQYF. Full variable domain (missing parts from reference TRBV5-1 and TRBJ2-7): KAGVTQTPRYLIKTRGQQVTLSCSPISGHRSVSWYQQTPGQGLQFLFEYFSETQRNKGNFPGRFSGRQFSNSRSEMNVSTLELGDSALYLCASSAGQGPSYEQYFGPGTRLTVT.

This chain links TRBV7-2 with TRBJ2-1; 9 nucleotides line up with TRBD2. CDR3 size: 13 residues. V dropped 8 bases and J dropped 7; count of bases not matched to a gene: 6. Germline loops: CDR1 SGHTA, CDR2 FQGNSA. The CDR3 region is CASSRGGWNEQFF. The CDR3 DNA is TGTGCCAGCTCGCGGGGGGGCTGGAATGAGCAGTTCTTC. Variable domain in full (rest from reference TRBV7-2 and TRBJ2-1): GAGVSQSPSNKVTEKGKDVELRCDPISGHTALYWYRQSLGQGLEFLIYFQGNSAPDKSGLPSDRFSAERTGGSVSTLTIQRTQQEDSAVYLCASSRGGWNEQFFGPGTRLTVL.

The table lists this clonotype with a few counts. The chain couples TRBV29-1 to TRBJ2-1; no clear D gene. The germline V gene has CDR1 SQVTM and CDR2 ANQGSEA. CDR3 length: 14 residues. The V end lost 0 bases, the J end lost 4 bases, and 10 bases lay between the germline ends. CDR3 bases: TGCAGCGTTGAAGATCGTACCGGTTACAATGAGCAGTTCTTC. This codes for CSVEDRTGYNEQFF.

This clonotype was recorded a few times. CDR3 sequence: CSASDGTGKAYSYGYTF. The CDR3 nucleotides are TGCAGTGCTAGCGACGGGACAGGGAAGGCGTATAGCTATGGCTACACCTTC. The chain uses TRBV20-1 and TRBJ1-2; TRBD1 matches at 9 bases. Germline-derived CDR1 and CDR2 are DFQATT and SNEGSKA (reference sequence). The junction had 15 bases not matched to a gene; V was cut back by 3 bases and J by 4 bases. The CDR3 totals 17 residues.

This sequence joins TRBV5-6 and TRBJ2-5, with D uncertain. The J call may not be correct, given that the DNA end is closer to TRBJ2-7. The CDR3 runs to 15 residues. CDR1 and CDR2 from the germline V gene are SGHDT and YYEEEE. Here the CDR3 DNA reads TGTGCCAGCAGCTTGTATGGACCCAGAGACTACGAGCAGTACTTC. As protein: CASSLYGPRDYEQYF.

In its sample, this clonotype was seen a few times. The chain has TRBV12-3 or TRBV12-4 and TRBJ2-6, with D uncertain. The ends were cut back, 3 bases at V and 0 bases at J, with 9 bases in the middle. The CDR3 consists of 16 residues. The CDR3 DNA is TGTGCCAGCAGTTTCCGGTGGATCTCTGGGGCCAACGTCCTGACTTTC. Translated, it gives CASSFRWISGANVLTF.

The CDR3 sequence is CASSEGRVETETQYF. CDR3 in DNA: TGTGCCAGCAGTGAGGGGAGGGTGGAAACGGAGACCCAGTACTTC. The chain has TRBV2 and TRBJ2-5; 7 nucleotides line up with TRBD2. The CDR3 is 15 residues long. V lost 3 bases to trimming and J lost 5 bases; unmatched junction nucleotides: 9. Looked up from germline, CDR1 is SNHLY and CDR2 is FYNNEI.

Of note for this clonotype: An end of the junction differs from the germline gene, which may be a read error. The gene calls are TRBV3-1 and TRBJ2-5, with a tentative D call TRBD2 (6 bases). This CDR3 is built from 14 residues. Germline lookup yields CDR1 LGHDT and CDR2 YNNKEL (reference sequence). CDR3 region: CASSPRDFQETQCF. The DNA of the CDR3 is TGTGCCAGCAGCCCGCGGGACTTTCAAGAGACCCAGTGCTTC.

In this sample, this clonotype turned up many times. Written as DNA, the CDR3 is TGTGCCAGCAGCGAACAGGGGTACGAGCAGTACTTC. Protein: CASSEQGYEQYF. V usage is TRBV6-2 or TRBV6-3 and J usage is TRBJ2-7; 7 bases align to TRBD1. The J segment lost 4 bases and the V segment lost 6 bases, leaving 3 bases of the junction unmatched. The CDR3 consists of 12 residues. Germline loops: CDR1 MNHEY, CDR2 SVGEGT.

This clonotype was detected a few times. The rearrangement links TRBV18 to TRBJ2-4, with 11 bases that match TRBD2. CDR1 is KGHSH and CDR2 is LQKENI in the germline V gene. V shed 1 base and J 0 bases; nucleotides not matched to a gene: 11. This CDR3 has 20 residues. DNA for the CDR3: TGTGCCAGCTCACCACTCGTCGGGACTAGCGGTTCCCTAGCCAAAAACATTCAGTACTTC. Amino acids: CASSPLVGTSGSLAKNIQYF.

V usage is TRBV12-3 or TRBV12-4 and J usage is TRBJ2-3; 9 bases match TRBD2. Trimming cost V 3 bases and J 3 bases; bases outside gene matches: 4. CDR3 size: 15 residues. The CDR3 protein is CASSLMREGTDTQYF. The CDR3, as DNA: TGTGCCAGCAGTTTGATGCGGGAGGGGACAGATACGCAGTATTTT.

This clonotype was counted only a few times. This chain joins TRBV13 and TRBJ2-5, with D perhaps matching TRBD1 (6 bases). Looked up from germline, CDR1 is PRHDT and CDR2 is FYEKMQ (reference sequence). There are 16 residues in the CDR3. V lost 4 bases and J 2 bases, leaving 17 bases between the germline ends. The CDR3 loop is CASSYRLTDRQETQYF. The CDR3 DNA is TGTGCCAGCAGCTACCGCTTAACGGACAGACAAGAGACCCAGTACTTC.

V gene TRBV6-5 combines with J gene TRBJ1-2; D gene uncertain. The V and J ends lost 2 bases and 2 bases respectively, with 6 bases between them. Germline V gene sequence: CDR1 MNHEY, CDR2 SVGAGI. The CDR3 runs 13 residues. The CDR3 is CASSYSQNYGYTF. CDR3 DNA sequence: TGTGCCAGCAGTTACAGTCAGAACTATGGCTACACCTTC.

This clonotype has a handful of counts. V gene TRBV7-2 combines with J gene TRBJ2-5, with TRBD2 matching 16 bases. The DNA end is more similar to TRBJ2-1, so the J call may be wrong. The CDR3 length is 18 residues. Germline values: CDR1 SGHTA, CDR2 FQGNSA. The CDR3 here is CASSPPGLAGGVYNEQFF. The CDR3 bases are TGTGCCAGCAGCCCCCCGGGACTAGCGGGAGGGGTTTACAATGAGCAGTTCTTC.

This clonotype was counted between two and nine times. This chain links TRBV20-1 with TRBJ1-1, with 10 bases matching TRBD1. This CDR3 region has 13 residues. The V segment lost 5 bases and the J segment 4 bases; nucleotides outside the gene matches: 4. Germline-derived CDR1 and CDR2 are DFQATT and SNEGSKA (reference sequence). The CDR3: CSAGTGVGTEAFF. The CDR3 DNA is TGCAGTGCTGGGACAGGGGTCGGCACTGAAGCTTTCTTT.